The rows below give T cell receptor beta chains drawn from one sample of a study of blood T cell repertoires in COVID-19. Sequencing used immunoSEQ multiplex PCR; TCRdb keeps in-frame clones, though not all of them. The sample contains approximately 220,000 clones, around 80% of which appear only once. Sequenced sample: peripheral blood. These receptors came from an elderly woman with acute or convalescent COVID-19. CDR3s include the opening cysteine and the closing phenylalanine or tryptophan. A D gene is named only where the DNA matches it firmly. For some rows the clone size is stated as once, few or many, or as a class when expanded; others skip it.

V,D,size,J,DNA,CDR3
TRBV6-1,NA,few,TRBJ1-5,TGTGCCAGCAGTGAAGCCCGTGGAGGCAATCAGCCCCAGCATTTT,CASSEARGGNQPQHF
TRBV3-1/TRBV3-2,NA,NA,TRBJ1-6,TGTGCCAGCAGCCCTCGCGGGGGTGATTCACCCCTCCACTTT,CASSPRGGDSPLHF
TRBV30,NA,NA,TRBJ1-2,TGTGCCTGGAGGCCAATCGGGGGGGTACATGGCTACACCTTC,CAWRPIGGVHGYTF
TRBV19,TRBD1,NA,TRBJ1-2,TGTGCCAGTAGTATCGGGTGGGACAGGGTGGACTATGGCTACACCTTC,CASSIGWDRVDYGYTF
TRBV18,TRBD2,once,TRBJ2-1,TGTGCCAGCTCAACTACTAGCGGGGGGGCCTACAATGAGCAGTTCTTC,CASSTTSGGAYNEQFF
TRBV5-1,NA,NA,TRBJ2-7,TGCGCCAGCAGCTTGGATTCAGGGACTTCCTACGAGCAGTACTTC,CASSLDSGTSYEQYF
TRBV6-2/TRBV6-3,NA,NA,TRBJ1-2,TGTGCCAGCAGCCAGGGGCCTGGCTACACCTTC,CASSQGPGYTF
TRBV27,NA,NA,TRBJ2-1,TGTGCCAGCAGTTTATCGCTAAAATTACAGTCCAAGTTCTTC,CASSLSLKLQSKFF
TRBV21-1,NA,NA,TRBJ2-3,TGTGCCAGCAGCAACCGACTTAGTGGGAGGGCATGCACAGATACGCAGTATTTT,CASSNRLSGRACTDTQYF
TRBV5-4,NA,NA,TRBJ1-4,TGTGCCAGCAGCTTGGGCCCGGGCCAGGGAAATGAAAAACTGTTTTTT,CASSLGPGQGNEKLFF